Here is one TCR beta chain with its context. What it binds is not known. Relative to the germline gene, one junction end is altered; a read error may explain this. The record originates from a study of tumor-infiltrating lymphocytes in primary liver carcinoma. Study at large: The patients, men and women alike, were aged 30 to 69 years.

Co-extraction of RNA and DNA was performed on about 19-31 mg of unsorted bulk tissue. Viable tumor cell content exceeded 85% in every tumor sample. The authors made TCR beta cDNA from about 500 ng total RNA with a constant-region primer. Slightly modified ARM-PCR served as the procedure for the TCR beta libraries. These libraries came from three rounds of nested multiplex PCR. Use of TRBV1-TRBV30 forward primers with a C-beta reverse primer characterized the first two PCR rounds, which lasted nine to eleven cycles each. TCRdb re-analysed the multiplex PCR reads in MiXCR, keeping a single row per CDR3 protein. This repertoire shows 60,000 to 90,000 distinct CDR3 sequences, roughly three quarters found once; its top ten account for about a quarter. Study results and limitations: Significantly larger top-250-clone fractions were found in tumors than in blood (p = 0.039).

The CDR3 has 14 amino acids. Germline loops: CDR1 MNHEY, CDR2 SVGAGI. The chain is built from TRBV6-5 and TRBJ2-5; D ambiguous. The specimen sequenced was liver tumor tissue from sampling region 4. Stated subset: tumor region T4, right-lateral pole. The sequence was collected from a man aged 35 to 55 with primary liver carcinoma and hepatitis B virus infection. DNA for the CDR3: TGTGCCAGCAGTTACCGTAGTACGAAGGAGACCCGGTACTTC. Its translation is CASSYRSTKETRYF.